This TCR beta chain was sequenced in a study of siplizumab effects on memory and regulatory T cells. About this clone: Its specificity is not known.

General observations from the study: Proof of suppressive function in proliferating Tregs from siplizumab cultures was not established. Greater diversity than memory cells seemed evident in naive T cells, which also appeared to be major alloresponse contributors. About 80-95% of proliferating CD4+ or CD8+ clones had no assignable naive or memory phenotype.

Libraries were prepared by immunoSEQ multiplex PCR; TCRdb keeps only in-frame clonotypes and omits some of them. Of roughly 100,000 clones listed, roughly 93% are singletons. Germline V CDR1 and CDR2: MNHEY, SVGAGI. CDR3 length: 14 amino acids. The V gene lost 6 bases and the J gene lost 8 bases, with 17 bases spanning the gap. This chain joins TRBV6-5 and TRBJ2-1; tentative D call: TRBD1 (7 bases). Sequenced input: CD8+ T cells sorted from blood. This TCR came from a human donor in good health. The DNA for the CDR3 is TGTGCCAGCAGCTCTCCCTCAGGGGGGCATGAGCAGTTCTTC. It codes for CASSSPSGGHEQFF.